This T cell receptor (beta chain) was captured in a study of CXCR3-negative and CXCR3-positive naive CD8 T cells. It was by 5' RACE with UMI labels that the TRB cDNA libraries were prepared. With the 5' RACE reads reprocessed, TCRdb shows one record per CDR3 protein and no DNA. The sample holds 8,000 or so distinct CDR3 sequences. Study results and caveats: Memory CD8+ cells had much lower diversity, and both naive subsets had comparably high diversity. Fresh PBMCs were used in most assays, and CXCR3 expression partially decreased after cryopreservation. Similar TRBV-TRBJ usage characterized naive CXCR3-negative and CXCR3-positive cells; memory cells differed.

The CDR3 totals 17 residues. CDR1 is LNHDA and CDR2 is SQIVND in the germline V gene (reference sequence). Details on this clonotype: Its antigen remains unknown.

The J gene is TRBJ2-7, the V gene TRBV19; TCRdb lists TRBD2, though no DNA is available to test this call. Sequencing input: naive CXCR3- CD8+ T cells from blood. As for subset: CD45RO-CCR7+CD27+CD95- naive CD8+ T cells lacking CXCR3 (TNR3-). This TCR derives from a human donor in good health. Some clones in this sample may be carry-over from other donors' samples. The CDR3 region is CASIPLLAGYTLGEQYF.